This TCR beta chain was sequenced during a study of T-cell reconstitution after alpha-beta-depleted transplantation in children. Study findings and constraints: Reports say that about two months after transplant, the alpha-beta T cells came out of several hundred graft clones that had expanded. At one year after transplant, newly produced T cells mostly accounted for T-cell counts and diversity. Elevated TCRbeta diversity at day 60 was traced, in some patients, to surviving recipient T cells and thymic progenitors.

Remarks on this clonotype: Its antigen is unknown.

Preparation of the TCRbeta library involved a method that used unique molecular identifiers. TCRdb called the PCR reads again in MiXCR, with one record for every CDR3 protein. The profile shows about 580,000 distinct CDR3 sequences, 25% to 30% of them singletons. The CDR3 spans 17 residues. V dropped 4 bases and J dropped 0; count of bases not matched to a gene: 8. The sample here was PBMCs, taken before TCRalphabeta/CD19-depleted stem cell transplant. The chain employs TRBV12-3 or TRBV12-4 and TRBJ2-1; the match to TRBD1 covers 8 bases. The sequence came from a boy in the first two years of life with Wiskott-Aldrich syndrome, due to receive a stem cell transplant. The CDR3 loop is CASSSDRAKSSYNEQFF. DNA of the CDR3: TGTGCCAGCAGTTCGGACAGGGCGAAAAGCTCCTACAATGAGCAGTTCTTC.